The 29 T cell receptor beta chains presented below share a single source sample, sequenced in a study of T-cell reconstitution after alpha-beta-depleted transplantation in children. It was with unique molecular identifiers that the TCRbeta library was prepared. TCRdb processed the PCR reads anew with MiXCR; each CDR3 protein has one entry. Here the sample spans 250,000 or so distinct CDR3 sequences, approximately 24% being singletons. Specimen: PBMCs, mostly from graft donor cells, collected 360 days after TCRalphabeta/CD19-depleted stem cell transplant. The receptors here all came from a female patient between 2 and 15 years old who had a stem cell transplant for congenital amegakaryocytic thrombocytopenia, so the T cells may come from the graft donor.

The rearrangement links TRBV25-1 to TRBJ1-6; D gene unclear. The CDR3 runs 13 residues. Germline V gene data show CDR1 as MGHDK and CDR2 as SYGVNS. Trimming stripped 4 bases from V and 7 bases from J, with 8 bases between. The CDR3 here is CASSVYGNSPLHF. In DNA form, the CDR3 reads TGTGCCAGCAGTGTGTACGGAAATTCACCCCTCCACTTT.

V and J are TRBV14 and TRBJ2-2; weak D call: TRBD2 (6 bases). The germline CDR1 and CDR2 sequences are SGHDN and FVKESK. V lost 3 bases and J lost 4, with 15 bases in between. The CDR3 consists of 16 residues. In DNA, the CDR3 is TGTGCCAGCAGCCACAGACGCGGGGTTTCCACCGGGGAGCTGTTTTTT. It is translated as CASSHRRGVSTGELFF.

This clonotype was detected ten times or more. This sequence joins TRBV29-1 and TRBJ2-5; TRBD2 agrees at 10 bases. Germline V lookup: CDR1 SQVTM, CDR2 ANQGSEA. Losses at the gene ends were 6 bases for V and 4 bases for J; bases not matched to a gene: 17. The CDR3 runs 17 residues. CDR3 sequence (DNA): TGCAGCGTGACTGGGACGGCGGGACTAGCGAGCGGAGAGACCCAGTACTTC. Its protein product is CSVTGTAGLASGETQYF.

This clonotype has just a few counts. V is TRBV28 and J is TRBJ2-7; D is unresolved. V was shortened by 2 bases and J by 2 bases, with 7 bases between the two germline ends. This CDR3 contains 13 residues. Germline CDR1 and CDR2: MDHEN and SYDVKM. The CDR3 protein is CASSLRSTYEQYF. In DNA, the CDR3 is TGTGCCAGCAGTTTACGGAGTACCTACGAGCAGTACTTC.

Ten or more counts support this clonotype. This chain links TRBV7-9 with TRBJ2-3; D is possibly TRBD1 or TRBD2 (5 bases each). The CDR3 covers 15 residues. The V end was cut by 1 base, the J end by 2 bases, with 10 bases between. CDR1 is SEHNR and CDR2 is FQNEAQ in the germline V gene (reference sequence). DNA for the CDR3: TGTGCCAGCAGCTTAGAGGGACCGTCCACAGATACGCAGTATTTT. Its translation: CASSLEGPSTDTQYF.

This chain uses TRBV20-1 with TRBJ2-7, with D perhaps matching TRBD2 (5 bases). Germline V lookup: CDR1 DFQATT, CDR2 SNEGSKA (reference sequence). The CDR3 spans 12 residues. Trimming pared 5 bases from V and 1 base from J, leaving 9 bases between. CDR3 coding DNA: TGCAGTGCTCCGGGGTCATCCTACGAGCAGTACTTC. This sequence encodes CSAPGSSYEQYF.

This clonotype has only a few counts. The chain uses TRBV15 and TRBJ2-1; no firm D call. Per germline, CDR1 LNHNV and CDR2 YYDKDF (reference sequence). V was shortened by 1 base and J by 8 bases, with 18 bases between the two germline ends. The CDR3 contains 16 residues. CDR3 sequence (DNA): TGTGCCACCAGCAGAGTTGACGAATTCCCCATCTATGAGCAGTTCTTC. The encoded protein is CATSRVDEFPIYEQFF. The whole variable domain, remainder taken from reference TRBV15 and TRBJ2-1, is DAMVIQNPRYQVTQFGKPVTLSCSQTLNHNVMYWYQQKSSQAPKLLFHYYDKDFNNEADTPDNFQSRRPNTSFCFLDIRSPGLGDTAMYLCATSRVDEFPIYEQFFGPGTRLTVL.

The chain couples TRBV6-5 to TRBJ1-2; D is ambiguous. Trimming took off 6 bases at V and 0 bases at J, with 8 bases between the two ends. This CDR3 is 13 amino acids long. Germline V gives CDR1 MNHEY, CDR2 SVGAGI. CDR3 protein: CASRDPANYGYTF. The CDR3 coding sequence is TGTGCCAGCAGGGACCCGGCTAACTATGGCTACACCTTC.

This clonotype was found a few times. The V and J genes are TRBV3-1 and TRBJ2-1; 7 nucleotides align to TRBD1. Germline lookup yields CDR1 LGHDT and CDR2 YNNKEL (reference sequence). The CDR3 is 12 residues long. V shed 2 bases, J shed 9 bases, and the junction held 1 base outside the gene matches. CDR3 DNA: TGTGCCAGCAGCCAAAACAGGGGTGAGCAGTTCTTC. This codes for CASSQNRGEQFF.

This clonotype was seen a few times. The rearrangement links TRBV12-3 or TRBV12-4 to TRBJ1-1; D unclear. Between the trimmed V and J ends, which lost 7 bases and 9 bases, there was a span of 15 bases. The CDR3 is 12 amino acids. CDR3 in amino acids: CASTQYPLQAFF. CDR3 DNA sequence: TGTGCCAGCACCCAATATCCCCTTCAAGCTTTCTTT.

The chain joins TRBV21-1 to TRBJ2-7; no DNA check was done on the table's D call, TRBD1. TRBV21-1 is assigned pseudogene status. The CDR3 spans 14 residues. The CDR3 loop is CATDPRGMIYEQYF. The CDR3 DNA sequence: TGTGCCACCGACCCCAGGGGCATGATCTACGAGCAGTACTTC.

This clonotype was observed a single time. The V and J genes are TRBV2 and TRBJ2-2, with D possibly TRBD2 on 6 matching bases. CDR1 and CDR2 (germline): SNHLY, FYNNEI. With 6 bases removed from V and 2 bases from J, the gap between germline ends came to 13 bases. CDR3 size: 15 residues. CDR3 residues: CASRDRDFNTGELFF. CDR3 bases: TGTGCCAGCAGGGACCGGGACTTCAACACCGGGGAGCTGTTTTTT.

The rearrangement links TRBV5-4 to TRBJ2-1, with 9 positions matching TRBD2. CDR1 is SGHNT and CDR2 is YYREEE in the germline V gene (reference sequence). This CDR3 comprises 17 residues. Trimming removed 4 bases from V and 8 bases from J; junction bases left unmatched: 16. The chain's CDR3 is CASSPPSSRGGAYEQFF. The CDR3 nucleotides are TGTGCCAGCAGCCCCCCTTCGTCACGCGGGGGGGCATATGAGCAGTTCTTC.

CDR3: CAWTRLKRGLGWTDTQYF. DNA of the CDR3: TGTGCCTGGACCCGGTTAAAGCGGGGCCTGGGGTGGACAGATACGCAGTATTTT. The J gene is TRBJ2-3, the V gene TRBV30; 7 bases match TRBD2. Unmatched junction bases numbered 19, after V lost 4 bases and J lost 3 bases. The CDR3 totals 18 residues. Germline V CDR1 and CDR2: GTSNPN, SVGIG (reference sequence).

This clonotype was detected once. This sequence joins TRBV7-8 and TRBJ2-5; a weak D match, TRBD1 (6 bases). Germline CDR1 reads SGHVS; CDR2 reads FQNEAQ. Trimming cost V 4 bases and J 0 bases, with 15 bases left between them. The CDR3 is 16 residues long. CDR3 DNA: TGTGCCAGCAGCTCGCCAGGGGTTAGCCACCAAGAGACCCAGTACTTC. It codes for CASSSPGVSHQETQYF. The whole variable domain, remainder taken from reference TRBV7-8 and TRBJ2-5, is GAGVSQSPRYKVAKRGQDVALRCDPISGHVSLFWYQQALGQGPEFLTYFQNEAQLDKSGLPSDRFFAERPEGSVSTLKIQRTQQEDSAVYLCASSSPGVSHQETQYFGPGTRLLVL.

The chain carries TRBV20-1 and TRBJ2-7, with 9 bases fitting TRBD1. V dropped 4 bases and J dropped 2; count of bases not matched to a gene: 6. This CDR3 has 14 amino acids. Germline V gives CDR1 DFQATT, CDR2 SNEGSKA (reference sequence). The CDR3 nucleotides read TGCAGTGCTAAGGGACAGGGTGGAACCTACGAGCAGTACTTC. Amino acid sequence: CSAKGQGGTYEQYF.

This clonotype was observed at least ten times. This sequence joins TRBV28 and TRBJ2-1; D is unclear. Germline V gene data show CDR1 as MDHEN and CDR2 as SYDVKM. The CDR3 runs 15 residues. Deletions cut 7 bases from V and 4 bases from J, with 17 bases between. The CDR3 DNA reads TGTGCCAGCAACCCGTTACAGTCCCCGTACAATGAGCAGTTCTTC. It encodes CASNPLQSPYNEQFF.

This clonotype was observed a few times. This chain uses TRBV4-1 with TRBJ2-1, with D perhaps TRBD2 (6 bases). The germline V gene encodes CDR1 MGHRA and CDR2 YSYEKL. Deletions cut 4 bases from V and 5 bases from J, with 18 bases between. The CDR3 is made up of 16 amino acids. This chain's CDR3 is CASSPRGLKVNNEQFF. In DNA form, the CDR3 reads TGCGCCAGCAGCCCCCGGGGGTTGAAAGTGAACAATGAGCAGTTCTTC.

In this sample, this clonotype turned up a few times. The chain joins TRBV20-1 to TRBJ2-7, with D possibly being TRBD1 (6 bases). Germline V CDR1 and CDR2: DFQATT, SNEGSKA (reference sequence). This CDR3 is 14 amino acids long. Trimming pared 0 bases from V and 3 bases from J, leaving 12 bases between. CDR3 protein: CSAREDSLVYEQYF. In nucleotides, the CDR3 is TGCAGTGCTAGAGAGGACAGCCTCGTCTACGAGCAGTACTTC.

This clonotype was recorded a few times. This chain uses TRBV4-1 with TRBJ2-1; D not resolved. This CDR3 is built from 14 residues. The germline V gene has CDR1 MGHRA and CDR2 YSYEKL. Trimming pared 0 bases from V and 4 bases from J, leaving 7 bases between. CDR3 bases: TGCGCCAGCAGCCAAGACCCGCAGTACAATGAGCAGTTCTTC. The encoded protein is CASSQDPQYNEQFF.

The rearrangement joins TRBV29-1 to TRBJ1-4, with unresolved D. V dropped 7 bases and J dropped 8 bases, with 17 bases sitting between them. Germline V gives CDR1 SQVTM, CDR2 ANQGSEA. This CDR3 has 13 amino acids. The CDR3 spells CSALVPDGEKLFF. The CDR3 nucleotides are TGCAGCGCTCTTGTCCCGGACGGCGAAAAACTGTTTTTT.

This clonotype has a handful of counts. The chain has TRBV4-2 and TRBJ2-2, with no clear D. The CDR3 sequence is 14 residues long. Between the trimmed V and J ends, which lost 1 base and 3 bases, there was a span of 6 bases. Per germline, CDR1 LGHNA and CDR2 YNFKEQ. Here the CDR3 reads CASSQAQDTGELFF. Written as DNA, the CDR3 is TGTGCCAGCAGCCAAGCACAAGACACCGGGGAGCTGTTTTTT.

This rearrangement joins TRBV3-1 to TRBJ1-1; D gene uncertain. This CDR3 is 11 amino acids long. V was cut by 6 bases and J by 7 bases, with 9 bases left in between. The germline gives CDR1 LGHDT, CDR2 YNNKEL (reference sequence). DNA of the CDR3: TGTGCCAGCAGGCGACGACATGAAGCTTTCTTT. Translating gives CASRRRHEAFF.

This clonotype occurred a few times. V and J are TRBV11-2 and TRBJ2-5; D may be TRBD1 (5 bases). Trimming took 3 bases from V and 2 from J, leaving 13 bases between them. This CDR3 comprises 15 residues. Germline CDR1 is SGHAT and CDR2 is FQNNGV. CDR3 loop: CASSFAPDRQETQYF. CDR3 nucleotides: TGTGCCAGCAGCTTCGCCCCCGACAGACAAGAGACCCAGTACTTC.

The chain is built from TRBV4-2 and TRBJ2-7; 7 nucleotides agree with TRBD2. The germline V gene encodes CDR1 LGHNA and CDR2 YNFKEQ. The V segment lost 4 bases and the J segment 0 bases; nucleotides outside the gene matches: 6. The CDR3 has 15 amino acids. The CDR3 here is CASSRGGFSSYEQYF. For the CDR3, the DNA is TGTGCCAGCAGCCGGGGGGGTTTTAGCTCCTACGAGCAGTACTTC.

This clonotype was found a few times. This chain connects TRBV20-1 to TRBJ1-1; a possible D gene is TRBD1 (5 bases). The CDR3 extends over 12 amino acids. Germline assignment: CDR1 DFQATT and CDR2 SNEGSKA (reference sequence). V was trimmed by 1 base and J by 3 bases, leaving 6 bases between them. CDR3 nucleotide sequence: TGCAGTGCTAGAGGGGGCGACACTGAAGCTTTCTTT. Amino acid sequence: CSARGGDTEAFF.

The J gene is TRBJ2-2, the V gene TRBV12-1; TRBD2 was called by the table and not checked on the DNA. TRBV12-1 has pseudogene status. The CDR3 sequence is 17 residues long. The DNA of the CDR3 is TGTGCCAGCAGCCTACCTCCCTCGGGGGGGTGTGGCGGGGAGCTGTTTTTT. As protein: CASSLPPSGGCGGELFF.

The rearrangement joins TRBV12-3 or TRBV12-4 to TRBJ2-7; tentatively, D is TRBD1 (6 bases). V was shortened by 7 bases and J by 6 bases, with 16 bases between the two germline ends. The CDR3 extends over 13 amino acids. The CDR3 sequence is CASIFPPTGEQYF. In nucleotides, the CDR3 is TGTGCCAGCATTTTTCCTCCGACAGGCGAGCAGTACTTC.

In this sample, this clonotype turned up a few times. J is TRBJ2-7 and V is TRBV3-1; D may be TRBD2 (6 bases). This CDR3 has 13 amino acids. Trimming shortened V by 0 bases and J by 10 bases, and 13 bases separated the two germline ends. In germline, CDR1 is LGHDT, CDR2 YNNKEL (reference sequence). CDR3 in amino acids: CASSQDLSGHQYF. The DNA of the CDR3 is TGTGCCAGCAGCCAAGATCTGAGCGGGCATCAGTACTTC.